These T cell receptor beta chains were read from a single sample in a study of PD-1 blockade in classical Hodgkin lymphoma. The repertoire was sequenced with immunoSEQ multiplex PCR; TCRdb's copy has only in-frame clones and lacks some. The sample has about 20,000 clones; 84% are singletons. Sequencing was performed on peripheral blood mononuclear cells (PBMCs), taken at baseline. These TCRs come from a human donor with classical Hodgkin lymphoma. Both conserved end residues are part of each CDR3. The order of the fields is V gene, J gene, D gene, clone size, CDR3 DNA, CDR3 protein. D genes are given only for firm matches. Not every row has a clone size; where given, it reads once, few, many or a size class.

TRBV7-2	TRBJ1-6	NA	NA	TGTGCCAGCAGCTTAGGGGGACTGACAAATTCACCCCTCCACTTT	CASSLGGLTNSPLHF
TRBV7-2	TRBJ2-7	TRBD2	NA	TGTGCCAGCAGCTTAAGGACTAGCGGAGAGGCGCAGTACTTC	CASSLRTSGEAQYF
TRBV7-6	TRBJ2-7	TRBD1	few	TGTGCCAGCAGTCCCCCGGGACAGCGCCCCTACGAGCAGTACTTC	CASSPPGQRPYEQYF
TRBV28	TRBJ2-3	NA	NA	TGTGCCAGCAGTTTAGTGATGACGGGGCGTAGCACAGATACGCAGTATTTT	CASSLVMTGRSTDTQYF
TRBV7-9	TRBJ1-1	NA	once	TGTGCCAGCAGCTTGGGGGGGAGGTGGACTGAAGCTTTCTTT	CASSLGGRWTEAFF
TRBV7-9	TRBJ2-5	NA	NA	TGTGCCAGCAGCCCCCCCCCGGGGGCAACTTCGTACCAAGAGACCCAGTACTTC	CASSPPPGATSYQETQYF
TRBV7-2	TRBJ1-2	NA	once	TGTGCCAGCAGCTTTCCTAGGCTGGAATACACCTTC	CASSFPRLEYTF
TRBV7-3	TRBJ2-3	NA	NA	TGTGCCAGCAGCTTAATGGGATCAAGCCTCGTCCCACATACGCAGTATTTT	CASSLMGSSLVPHTQYF
TRBV7-3	TRBJ1-2	TRBD1	NA	TGTGCCAGCAGCGACGGACAGGGAAATGGCTACACCTTC	CASSDGQGNGYTF
TRBV27	TRBJ2-5	NA	NA	TGTGCCAGCAGTTTATCGGGGGGAGAGACCCAGTACTTC	CASSLSGGETQYF
TRBV7-2	TRBJ2-2	NA	NA	TGTGCCAGCAGCCCGCGACCCGGAGGGGAGCTGTTTTTT	CASSPRPGGELFF
TRBV11-1	TRBJ2-1	NA	once	TGTGCCAGCAGCCGGGGCGTTAGATCTGCCCCCAATGAGCAGTTCTTC	CASSRGVRSAPNEQFF
TRBV5-5	TRBJ1-5	NA	NA	TGTGCCAGCAGCTTATCCCCGGGACATAATCAGCCCCAGCATTTT	CASSLSPGHNQPQHF